This T cell receptor (beta chain) was captured in a study of blood T cell repertoires in COVID-19. Assay used: immunoSEQ multiplex PCR; TCRdb lists only in-frame clones, some missing. Altogether roughly 88,000 clones are present, 80% to 90% being singletons, with the ten largest covering around 15%. CDR1 and CDR2 (germline): SEHNR, FQNEAQ (reference sequence). The germline V and J ends were trimmed by 1 base and 5 bases, with 14 bases remaining between them. This CDR3 is built from 16 residues. This sequence joins TRBV7-9 and TRBJ2-2, with D possibly TRBD2 on 6 matching bases. The TCR comes from a woman older than 75 with acute or convalescent COVID-19. Sequencing input: peripheral blood. This CDR3 is CASSLDGGRQTGELFF. DNA for the CDR3: TGTGCCAGCAGCTTAGACGGAGGGCGTCAGACCGGGGAGCTGTTTTTT.